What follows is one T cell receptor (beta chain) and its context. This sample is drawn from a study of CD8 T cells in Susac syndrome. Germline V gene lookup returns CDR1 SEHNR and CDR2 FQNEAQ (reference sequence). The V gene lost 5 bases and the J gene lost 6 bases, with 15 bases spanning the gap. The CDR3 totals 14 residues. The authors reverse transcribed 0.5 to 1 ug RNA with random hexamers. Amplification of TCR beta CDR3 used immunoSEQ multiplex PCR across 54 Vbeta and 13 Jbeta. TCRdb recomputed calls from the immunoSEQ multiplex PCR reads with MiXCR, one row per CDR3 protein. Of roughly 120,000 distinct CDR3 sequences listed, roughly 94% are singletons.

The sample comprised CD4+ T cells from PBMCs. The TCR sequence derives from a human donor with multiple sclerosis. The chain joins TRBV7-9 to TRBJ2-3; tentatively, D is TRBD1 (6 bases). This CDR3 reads CASSPQGIKDTQYF. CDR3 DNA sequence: TGTGCCAGCAGCCCGCAGGGGATCAAGGATACGCAGTATTTT.